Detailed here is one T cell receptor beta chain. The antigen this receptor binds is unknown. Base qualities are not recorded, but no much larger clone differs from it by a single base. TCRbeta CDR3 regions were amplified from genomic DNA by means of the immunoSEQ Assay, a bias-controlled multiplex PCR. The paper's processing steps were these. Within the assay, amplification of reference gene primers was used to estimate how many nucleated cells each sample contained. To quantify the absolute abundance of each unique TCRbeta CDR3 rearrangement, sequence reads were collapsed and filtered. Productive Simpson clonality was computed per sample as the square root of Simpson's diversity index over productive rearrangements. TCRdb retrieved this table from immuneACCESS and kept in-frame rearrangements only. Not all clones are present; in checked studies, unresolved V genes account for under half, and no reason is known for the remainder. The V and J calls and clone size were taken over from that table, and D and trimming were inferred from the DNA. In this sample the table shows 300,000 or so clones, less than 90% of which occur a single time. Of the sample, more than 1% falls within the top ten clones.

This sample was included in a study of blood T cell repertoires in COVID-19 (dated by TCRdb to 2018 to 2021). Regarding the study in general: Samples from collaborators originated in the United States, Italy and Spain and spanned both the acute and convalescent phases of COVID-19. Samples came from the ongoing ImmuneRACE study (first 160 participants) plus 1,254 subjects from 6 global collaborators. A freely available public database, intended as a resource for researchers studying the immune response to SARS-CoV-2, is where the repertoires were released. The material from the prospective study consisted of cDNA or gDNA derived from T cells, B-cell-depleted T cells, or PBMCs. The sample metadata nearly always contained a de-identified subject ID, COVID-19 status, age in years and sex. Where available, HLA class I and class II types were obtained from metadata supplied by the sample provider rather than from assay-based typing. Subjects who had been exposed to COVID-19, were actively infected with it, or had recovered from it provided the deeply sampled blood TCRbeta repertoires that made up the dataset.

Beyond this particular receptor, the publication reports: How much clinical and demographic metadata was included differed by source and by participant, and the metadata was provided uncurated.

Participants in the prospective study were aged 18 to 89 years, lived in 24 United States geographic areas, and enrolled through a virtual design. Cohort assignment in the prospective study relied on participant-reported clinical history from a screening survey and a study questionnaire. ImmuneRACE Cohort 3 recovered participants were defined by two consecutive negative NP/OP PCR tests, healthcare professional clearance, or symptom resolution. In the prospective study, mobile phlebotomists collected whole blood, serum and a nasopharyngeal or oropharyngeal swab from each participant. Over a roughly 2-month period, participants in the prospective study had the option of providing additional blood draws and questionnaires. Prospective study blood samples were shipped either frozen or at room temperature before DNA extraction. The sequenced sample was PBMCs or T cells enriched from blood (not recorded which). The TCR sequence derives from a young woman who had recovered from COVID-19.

Read as DNA, the sequence is TGCGCCAGCAGCGCGGGACTAGCGGAAGAGACCCAGTACTTC. Translated, it gives CASSAGLAEETQYF. Recombination joined TRBV5-1 with TRBJ2-5, with 11 bases in between that match TRBD2. Trimming takes 4 bases off V and 3 bases off J; junction bases not matched to a gene: 2. Taken from the germline V gene, the CDR1 and CDR2 loops are SGHRS and YFSETQ. Spanning cysteine to phenylalanine, the CDR3 consists of 14 amino acids. The DNA shown is the 42-base CDR3, in frame from base 1. This CDR3, with the reference TRBV5-1 and TRBJ2-5 proteins standing in past its ends, gives the full variable domain KAGVTQTPRYLIKTRGQQVTLSCSPISGHRSVSWYQQTPGQGLQFLFEYFSETQRNKGNFPGRFSGRQFSNSRSEMNVSTLELGDSALYLCASSAGLAEETQYFGPGTRLLVL.